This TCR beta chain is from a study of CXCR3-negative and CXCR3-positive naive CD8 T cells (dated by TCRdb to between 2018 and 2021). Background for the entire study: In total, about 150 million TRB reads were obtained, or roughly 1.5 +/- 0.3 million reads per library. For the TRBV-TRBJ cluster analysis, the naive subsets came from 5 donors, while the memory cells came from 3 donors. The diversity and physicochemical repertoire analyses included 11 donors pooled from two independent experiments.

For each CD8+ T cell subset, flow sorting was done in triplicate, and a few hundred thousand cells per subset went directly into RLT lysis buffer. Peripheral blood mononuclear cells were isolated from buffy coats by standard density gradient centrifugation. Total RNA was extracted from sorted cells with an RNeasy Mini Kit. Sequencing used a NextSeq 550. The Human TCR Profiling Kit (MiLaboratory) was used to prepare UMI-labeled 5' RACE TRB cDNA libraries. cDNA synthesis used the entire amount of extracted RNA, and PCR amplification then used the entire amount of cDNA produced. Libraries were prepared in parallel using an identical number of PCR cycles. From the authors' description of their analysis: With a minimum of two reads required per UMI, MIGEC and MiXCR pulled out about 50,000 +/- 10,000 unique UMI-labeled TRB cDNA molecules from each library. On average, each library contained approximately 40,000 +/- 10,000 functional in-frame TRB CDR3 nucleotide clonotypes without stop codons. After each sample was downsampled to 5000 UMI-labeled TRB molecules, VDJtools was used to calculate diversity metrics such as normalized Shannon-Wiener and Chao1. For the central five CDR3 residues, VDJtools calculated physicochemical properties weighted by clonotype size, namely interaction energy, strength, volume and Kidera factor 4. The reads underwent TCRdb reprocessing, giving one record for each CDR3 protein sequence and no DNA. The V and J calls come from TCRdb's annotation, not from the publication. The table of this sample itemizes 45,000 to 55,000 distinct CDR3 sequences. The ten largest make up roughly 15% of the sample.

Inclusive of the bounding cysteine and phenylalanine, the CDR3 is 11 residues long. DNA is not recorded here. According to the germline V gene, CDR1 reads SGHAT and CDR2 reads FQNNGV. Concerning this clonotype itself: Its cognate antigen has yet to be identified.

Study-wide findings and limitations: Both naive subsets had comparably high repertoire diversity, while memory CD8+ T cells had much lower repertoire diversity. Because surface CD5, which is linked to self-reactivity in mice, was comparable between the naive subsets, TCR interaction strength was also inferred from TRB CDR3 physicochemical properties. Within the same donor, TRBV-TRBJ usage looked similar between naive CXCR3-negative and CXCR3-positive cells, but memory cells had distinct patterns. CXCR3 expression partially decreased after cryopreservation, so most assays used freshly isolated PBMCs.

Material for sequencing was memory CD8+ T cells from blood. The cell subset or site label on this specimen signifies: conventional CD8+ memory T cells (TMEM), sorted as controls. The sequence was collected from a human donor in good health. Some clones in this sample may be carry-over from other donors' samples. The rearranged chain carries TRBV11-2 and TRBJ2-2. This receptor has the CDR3 CAGLSSGELFF.